This T cell receptor (beta chain) appears in the sequencing data of a study of T cell responses to AZD1222 COVID-19 vaccine. Pooled together were second doses at about 4 or about 12 weeks. The assay was immunoSEQ multiplex PCR, and TCRdb's table has in-frame clones only and misses some. The data show 100,000 to 120,000 clones, approximately 88% seen once. Findings and limits, study-wide: Spike regions recognized by vaccine-associated CD4 TCRs spanned the protein, led by 160-218 and 743-854. The number of AZD1222 recipients seropositive at baseline was only five or six.

In regard to this clone: Its cognate antigen is unknown.

Between the trimmed V and J ends, which lost 5 bases and 0 bases, there was a span of 10 bases. The CDR3 totals 14 residues. In germline, CDR1 is LNHDA, CDR2 SQIVND (reference sequence). The sequences come from peripheral blood, collected 28 days after the second AZD1222 dose. The clonotype originates from an adult who received the AZD1222 COVID-19 vaccine. V gene TRBV19 combines with J gene TRBJ1-2; D is possibly TRBD1 (5 bases). CDR3 sequence (DNA): TGTGCCAGTAGTTCGGGGCAGTCTAACTATGGCTACACCTTC. Encoded protein: CASSSGQSNYGYTF.